This TCR beta chain was sequenced during a study of shared clonotypes between healthy human individuals. Clones were sequenced by immunoSEQ multiplex PCR, and TCRdb holds only the in-frame ones, with some missing. The data show 1,400,000 or so clones, with approximately 98.5% seen just once and 0.36% held by the top ten. CDR3 length equals 15 residues. The ends lost 6 bases at V and 1 base at J; junction bases unmatched: 5. CDR1 LNHDA and CDR2 SQIVND come from the germline V gene (reference sequence). The chain combines TRBV19 with TRBJ2-7, with 11 positions matching TRBD2. The material sequenced was naive CD4+ T cells sorted from blood. Stated subset: CD45RA+ positively selected. The TCR was taken from a man younger than 40 in good health. The CDR3: CASSPLAGGSYEQYF. The DNA for the CDR3 is TGTGCCAGTAGCCCCCTAGCGGGAGGTTCCTACGAGCAGTACTTC.